Below are 21 T cell receptor beta chains sequenced from a single sample in a study of T cell responses to AZD1222 COVID-19 vaccine. Clones were read by immunoSEQ multiplex PCR, and TCRdb kept only the in-frame ones, dropping some. The table includes a few hundred thousand clones, approximately 95% detected once. This sample comprised peripheral blood, obtained on day 0 of AZD1222 vaccination. These receptors were taken from an adult in good health.

This chain links TRBV9 with TRBJ2-7; TRBD1 might be the D (6 bases). Trimming shortened V by 4 bases and J by 5 bases, and 16 bases separated the two germline ends. This CDR3 region has 14 residues. From germline, CDR1 is SGDLS and CDR2 YYNGEE. The CDR3 region is CASSPGDLPNEQYF. The CDR3 nucleotides are TGTGCCAGCAGCCCAGGGGACCTCCCGAACGAGCAGTACTTC.

V usage is TRBV6-5 and J usage is TRBJ1-1, with D possibly being TRBD1 (5 bases). Germline lookup yields CDR1 MNHEY and CDR2 SVGAGI. The CDR3 sequence is 15 residues long. V was cut by 0 bases and J by 5 bases, with 13 bases left in between. The CDR3 DNA reads as TGTGCCAGCAGTTACTCTTCAGGGAGAAGGACTGAAGCTTTCTTT. Amino acid sequence: CASSYSSGRRTEAFF.

The V and J genes are TRBV3-1 (or the pseudogene TRBV3-2) and TRBJ1-2, with TRBD1 matching over 7 bases. The ends lost 3 bases at V and 7 bases at J; junction bases unmatched: 8. Per the germline V gene, CDR1 is LGHDT and CDR2 is YNNKEL (reference sequence). This CDR3 has 14 residues. CDR3 sequence reads: CASSHLQGPPGYTF. The CDR3 DNA sequence: TGTGCCAGCAGCCACCTACAGGGGCCCCCTGGCTACACCTTC.

The V call is TRBV5-1, the J call TRBJ2-3; 10 nucleotides agree with TRBD2. The germline V gene encodes CDR1 SGHRS and CDR2 YFSETQ. The CDR3 has 15 amino acids. Trimming took 3 bases from V and 5 from J; bases not matched to a gene: 6. CDR3 in amino acids: CASSSTSGPLDTQYF. In nucleotides, the CDR3 is TGCGCCAGCAGCTCGACTAGCGGGCCGTTAGATACGCAGTATTTT.

J is TRBJ1-1 and V is TRBV27; D gene unclear. Germline V gene data show CDR1 as MNHEY and CDR2 as SMNVEV (reference sequence). The CDR3 spans 14 residues. V was pared by 3 bases and J by 0 bases, with 8 bases between. The CDR3 region is CASSLTPMNTEAFF. DNA of the CDR3: TGTGCCAGCAGTTTGACACCGATGAACACTGAAGCTTTCTTT.

The chain combines TRBV7-9 with TRBJ1-2, with D possibly matching TRBD1 (5 bases). This CDR3 contains 13 residues. The germline CDR1 and CDR2 sequences are SEHNR and FQNEAQ (reference sequence). Trimming stripped 5 bases from V and 6 bases from J, with 13 bases between. CDR3 DNA sequence: TGTGCCAGCAGCCTGGGGGAATCAGATGGCTACACCTTC. Residues: CASSLGESDGYTF.

The gene calls are TRBV18 and TRBJ2-5, with TRBD1 identical over 8 bases. CDR1 and CDR2 (germline): KGHSH, LQKENI. The CDR3 contains 17 residues. V lost 2 bases to trimming and J lost 5 bases; unmatched junction nucleotides: 13. Written as DNA, the CDR3 is TGTGCCAGCTCACCAATTGAAGTCGCAGGGGGCATGGAGACCCAGTACTTC. Its protein is CASSPIEVAGGMETQYF.

The chain recombines TRBV6-6 with TRBJ2-7; D is unresolved. The CDR3 consists of 13 residues. Trimming shortened V by 6 bases and J by 5 bases, and 14 bases separated the two germline ends. Germline CDR1 is MNHNY and CDR2 is SVGAGI (reference sequence). The CDR3 reads CASSDSTKDEQYF. The CDR3 DNA reads TGTGCCAGCAGCGACTCAACTAAAGACGAGCAGTACTTC.

The chain employs TRBV7-2 and TRBJ1-3, with unresolved D. V dropped 3 bases and J dropped 0 bases, with 6 bases sitting between them. Germline CDR1 reads SGHTA; CDR2 reads FQGNSA. The CDR3 runs 14 residues. The DNA for the CDR3 is TGTGCCAGCAGCTTCGAACCCTCTGGAAACACCATATATTTT. Translated, it gives CASSFEPSGNTIYF.

The V call is TRBV12-3 or TRBV12-4, the J call TRBJ1-1; D might be TRBD1 (5 bases). Trimming pared 3 bases from V and 3 bases from J, leaving 8 bases between. CDR3 length: 13 residues. In DNA form, the CDR3 reads TGTGCCAGCAGTTTGCAGGGACACACTGAAGCTTTCTTT. Translation gives CASSLQGHTEAFF.

The CDR3 nucleotides read TGCGCCAGCAGCACGGGACAGAACTACGAGCAGTACTTC. Protein: CASSTGQNYEQYF. The V gene is TRBV5-1, the J gene TRBJ2-7, with 7 positions matching TRBD1. The CDR3 extends over 13 amino acids. The V gene's germline CDR1 is SGHRS and CDR2 YFSETQ. The trim removed 4 bases at V and 3 bases at J, leaving 4 bases unmatched.

V is TRBV7-6 and J is TRBJ2-5; D unclear. The ends were cut back, 5 bases at V and 2 bases at J, with 3 bases in the middle. Germline V gene sequence: CDR1 SGHVS, CDR2 FNYEAQ. There are 11 residues in the CDR3. The CDR3 sequence: CASSRQETQYF. The CDR3 DNA reads TGTGCCAGCAGCCGACAAGAGACCCAGTACTTC.

The chain joins TRBV9 to TRBJ1-2; maybe TRBD1 (6 bases). Trimming pared 5 bases from V and 4 bases from J, leaving 12 bases between. The CDR3 length is 13 residues. Germline V gene sequence: CDR1 SGDLS, CDR2 YYNGEE. DNA for the CDR3: TGTGCCAGCAGTCCAAGGGGGGGCTATGGCTACACCTTC. Translated: CASSPRGGYGYTF.

In this sample, this clone turned up once. The chain recombines TRBV5-4 with TRBJ2-2, with 7 positions matching TRBD1. The CDR3 spans 15 residues. V shed 2 bases and J 5 bases; nucleotides not matched to a gene: 6. Germline loops: CDR1 SGHNT, CDR2 YYREEE (reference sequence). The CDR3 DNA sequence: TGTGCCAGCAGCTTAGCAAAACAGGGGACCGGGGAGCTGTTTTTT. Its protein is CASSLAKQGTGELFF.

This chain connects TRBV5-1 to TRBJ2-7; TRBD2 aligns across 7 bases. Trimming cost V 5 bases and J 2 bases; bases outside gene matches: 4. The V gene's germline CDR1 is SGHRS and CDR2 YFSETQ. The CDR3 extends over 13 amino acids. CDR3 region: CASRGGSPYEQYF. As DNA, the CDR3 is TGCGCCAGCAGGGGGGGGAGCCCCTACGAGCAGTACTTC.

V usage is TRBV29-1 and J usage is TRBJ2-7, with D hard to call. Trimming cost V 2 bases and J 4 bases, with 6 bases left between them. From germline, CDR1 is SQVTM and CDR2 ANQGSEA. This CDR3 region has 11 residues. CDR3 residues: CSVERAYEQYF. In DNA form, the CDR3 reads TGCAGCGTTGAACGGGCATACGAGCAGTACTTC.

This chain links TRBV19 with TRBJ1-1; tentatively, D is TRBD1 (6 bases). This CDR3 spans 14 amino acids. V was shortened by 6 bases and J by 1 base, with 12 bases between the two germline ends. Germline V gene lookup returns CDR1 LNHDA and CDR2 SQIVND (reference sequence). CDR3 nucleotide sequence: TGTGCCAGTAGGGAACAGGGACGGAACACTGAAGCTTTCTTT. This encodes CASREQGRNTEAFF.

The genes are TRBV11-3 and TRBJ2-1; 8 bases align to TRBD1. Germline V gives CDR1 SGHNT, CDR2 YENEEA. After removal of 3 bases from V and 6 bases from J, the junction contained 7 bases not matched to a gene. The CDR3 sequence is 15 residues long. The CDR3 region is CASSFIGQGSNEQFF. Written as DNA, the CDR3 is TGTGCCAGCAGCTTTATTGGACAGGGCAGCAATGAGCAGTTCTTC.

This clone turned up a few times. This chain's CDR3 is CASSEAPPTVNEQFF. The CDR3 DNA follows: TGTGCCAGCAGTGAAGCGCCCCCGACTGTCAATGAGCAGTTCTTC. V and J are TRBV2 and TRBJ2-1; D not resolved. The CDR3 runs to 15 residues. Looked up from germline, CDR1 is SNHLY and CDR2 is FYNNEI. V gave up 0 bases and J gave up 6 bases, with 12 bases separating them.

CDR3 region: CATSDFRETGTGSTDTQYF. CDR3 coding DNA: TGTGCCACCAGTGATTTTCGGGAGACCGGGACAGGGTCTACAGATACGCAGTATTTT. The genes are TRBV24-1 and TRBJ2-3; 9 bases match TRBD1. This CDR3 comprises 19 residues. Germline V gives CDR1 KGHDR, CDR2 SFDVKD. J was trimmed by 3 bases and V by 1 base; bases with no gene match: 13.

The J gene is TRBJ2-2, the V gene TRBV11-1; 8 bases match TRBD1. There are 13 residues in the CDR3. The germline V gene encodes CDR1 SGHAT and CDR2 FQDESV (reference sequence). J was trimmed by 5 bases and V by 9 bases; bases with no gene match: 5. CDR3 coding DNA: TGTGCCAGTAGGACAGGGCTAACCGGGGAGCTGTTTTTT. This sequence encodes CASRTGLTGELFF.